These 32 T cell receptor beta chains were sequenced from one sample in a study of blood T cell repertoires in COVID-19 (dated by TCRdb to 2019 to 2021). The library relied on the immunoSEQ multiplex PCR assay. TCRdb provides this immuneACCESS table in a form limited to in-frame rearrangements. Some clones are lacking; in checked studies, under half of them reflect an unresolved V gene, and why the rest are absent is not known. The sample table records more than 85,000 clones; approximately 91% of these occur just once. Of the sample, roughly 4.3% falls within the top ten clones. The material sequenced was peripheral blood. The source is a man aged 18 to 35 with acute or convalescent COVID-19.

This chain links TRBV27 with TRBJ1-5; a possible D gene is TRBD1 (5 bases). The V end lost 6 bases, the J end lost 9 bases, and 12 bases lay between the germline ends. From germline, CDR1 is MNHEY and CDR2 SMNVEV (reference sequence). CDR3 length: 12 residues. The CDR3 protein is CASSPPGLPQHF. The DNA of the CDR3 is TGTGCCAGCAGCCCCCCGGGACTGCCCCAGCATTTT.

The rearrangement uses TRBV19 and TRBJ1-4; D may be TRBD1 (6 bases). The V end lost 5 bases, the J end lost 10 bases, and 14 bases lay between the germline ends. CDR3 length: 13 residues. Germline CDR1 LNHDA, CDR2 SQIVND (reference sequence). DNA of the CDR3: TGTGCCAGTAGTGGTCAGGGGATGGGAAAACTGTTTTTT. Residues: CASSGQGMGKLFF.

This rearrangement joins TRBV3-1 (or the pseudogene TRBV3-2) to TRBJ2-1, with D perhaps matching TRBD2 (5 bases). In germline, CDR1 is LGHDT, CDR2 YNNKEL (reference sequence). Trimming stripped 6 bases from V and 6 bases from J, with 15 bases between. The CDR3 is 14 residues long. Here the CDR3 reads CASRSGKAGNEQFF. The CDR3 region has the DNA TGTGCCAGCAGGTCGGGAAAGGCGGGCAATGAGCAGTTCTTC.

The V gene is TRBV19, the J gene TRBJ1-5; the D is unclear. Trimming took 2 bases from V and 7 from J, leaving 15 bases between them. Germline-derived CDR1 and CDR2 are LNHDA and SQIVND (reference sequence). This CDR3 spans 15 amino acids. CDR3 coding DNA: TGTGCCAGTAGTATAAGTCGTGTTGCGGGGCAGCCCCAGCATTTT. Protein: CASSISRVAGQPQHF. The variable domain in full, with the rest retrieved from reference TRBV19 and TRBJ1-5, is DGGITQSPKYLFRKEGQNVTLSCEQNLNHDAMYWYRQDPGQGLRLIYYSQIVNDFQKGDIAEGYSVSREKKESFPLTVTSAQKNPTAFYLCASSISRVAGQPQHFGDGTRLSIL.

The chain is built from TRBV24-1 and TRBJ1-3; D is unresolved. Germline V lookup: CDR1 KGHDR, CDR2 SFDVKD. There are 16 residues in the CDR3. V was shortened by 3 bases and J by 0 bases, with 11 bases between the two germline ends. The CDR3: CATSDDSPSSGNTIYF. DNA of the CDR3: TGTGCCACCAGTGATGACTCTCCTTCCTCTGGAAACACCATATATTTT.

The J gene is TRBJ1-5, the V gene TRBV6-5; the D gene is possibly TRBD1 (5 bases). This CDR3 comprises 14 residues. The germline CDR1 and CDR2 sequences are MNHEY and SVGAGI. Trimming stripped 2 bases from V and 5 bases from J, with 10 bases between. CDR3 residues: CASSYRQNHQPQHF. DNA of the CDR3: TGTGCCAGCAGTTACCGACAGAATCATCAGCCCCAGCATTTT.

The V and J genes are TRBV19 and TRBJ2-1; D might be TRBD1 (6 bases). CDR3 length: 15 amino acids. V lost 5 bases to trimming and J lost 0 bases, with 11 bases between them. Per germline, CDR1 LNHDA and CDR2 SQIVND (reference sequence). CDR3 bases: TGTGCCAGTAGTGCCACAGGGTTCTCCTACAATGAGCAGTTCTTC. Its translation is CASSATGFSYNEQFF.

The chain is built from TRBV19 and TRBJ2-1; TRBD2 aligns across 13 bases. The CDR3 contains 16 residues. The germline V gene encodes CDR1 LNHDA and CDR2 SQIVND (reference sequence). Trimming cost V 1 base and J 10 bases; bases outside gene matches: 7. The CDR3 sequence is CASSIVGLAGSEEQFF. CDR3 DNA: TGTGCCAGTAGTATAGTGGGACTAGCGGGATCAGAGGAGCAGTTCTTC.

Here the CDR3 reads CASHLAGLLFGYTF. CDR3 sequence (DNA): TGTGCCAGTCATCTAGCAGGACTCCTATTTGGCTACACCTTC. The chain is built from TRBV19 and TRBJ1-2, with D hard to call. V lost 8 bases to trimming and J lost 7 bases, with 20 bases between them. The germline CDR1 and CDR2 sequences are LNHDA and SQIVND (reference sequence). The CDR3 spans 14 residues. The complete variable domain, with remaining parts taken from reference TRBV19 and TRBJ1-2, reads DGGITQSPKYLFRKEGQNVTLSCEQNLNHDAMYWYRQDPGQGLRLIYYSQIVNDFQKGDIAEGYSVSREKKESFPLTVTSAQKNPTAFYLCASHLAGLLFGYTFGSGTRLTVV.

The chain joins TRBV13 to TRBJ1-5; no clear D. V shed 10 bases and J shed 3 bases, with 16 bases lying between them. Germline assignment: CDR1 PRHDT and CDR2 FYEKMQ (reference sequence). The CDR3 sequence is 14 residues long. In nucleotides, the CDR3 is TGTGCCAACCCGGGGAGGGCCTCCAATCAGCCCCAGCATTTT. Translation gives CANPGRASNQPQHF.

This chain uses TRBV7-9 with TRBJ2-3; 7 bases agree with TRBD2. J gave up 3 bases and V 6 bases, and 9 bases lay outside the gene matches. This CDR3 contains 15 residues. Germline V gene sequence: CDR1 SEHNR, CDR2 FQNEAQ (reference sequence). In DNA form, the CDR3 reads TGTGCCAGCAGTTCTCCTAGCGGCCTTACAGATACGCAGTATTTT. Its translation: CASSSPSGLTDTQYF.

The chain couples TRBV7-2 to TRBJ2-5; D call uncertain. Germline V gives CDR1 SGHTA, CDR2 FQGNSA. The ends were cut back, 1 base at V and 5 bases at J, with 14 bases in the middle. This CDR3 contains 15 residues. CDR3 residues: CASSLGWQVGETQYF. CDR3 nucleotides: TGTGCCAGCAGCTTAGGTTGGCAGGTCGGCGAGACCCAGTACTTC.

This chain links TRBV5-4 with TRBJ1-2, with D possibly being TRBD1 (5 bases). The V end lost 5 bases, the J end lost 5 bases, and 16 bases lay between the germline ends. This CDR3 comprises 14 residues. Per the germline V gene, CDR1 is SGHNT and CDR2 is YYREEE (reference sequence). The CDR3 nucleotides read TGTGCCAGCAGACGGATTGGGGGGGAGTATGGCTACACCTTC. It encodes CASRRIGGEYGYTF.

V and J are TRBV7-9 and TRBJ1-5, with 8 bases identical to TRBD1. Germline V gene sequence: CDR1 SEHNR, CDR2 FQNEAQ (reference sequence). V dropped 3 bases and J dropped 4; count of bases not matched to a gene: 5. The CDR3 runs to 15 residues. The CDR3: CASSLTGAQNQPQHF. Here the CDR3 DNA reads TGTGCCAGCAGCTTGACAGGGGCGCAGAATCAGCCCCAGCATTTT.

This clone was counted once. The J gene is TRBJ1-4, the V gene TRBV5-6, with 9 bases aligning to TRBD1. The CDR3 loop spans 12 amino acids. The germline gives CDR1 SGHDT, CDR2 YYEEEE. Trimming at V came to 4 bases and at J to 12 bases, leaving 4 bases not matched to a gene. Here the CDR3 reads CASSRTGAELFF. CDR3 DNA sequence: TGTGCCAGCAGCCGGACAGGGGCTGAACTGTTTTTT.

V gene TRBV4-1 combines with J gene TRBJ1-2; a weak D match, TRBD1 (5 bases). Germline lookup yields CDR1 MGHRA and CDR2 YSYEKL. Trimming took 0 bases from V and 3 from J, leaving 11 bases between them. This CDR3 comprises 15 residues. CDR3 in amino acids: CASSQEQALDYGYTF. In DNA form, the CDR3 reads TGCGCCAGCAGCCAAGAACAGGCGCTTGACTATGGCTACACCTTC.

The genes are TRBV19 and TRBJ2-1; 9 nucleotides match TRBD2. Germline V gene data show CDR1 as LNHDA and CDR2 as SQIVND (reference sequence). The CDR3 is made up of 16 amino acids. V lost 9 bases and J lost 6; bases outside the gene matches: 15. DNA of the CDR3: TGTGCCAGCTCCCTTCGAGCGGGAGGCCCCCTCAATGAGCAGTTCTTC. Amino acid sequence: CASSLRAGGPLNEQFF.

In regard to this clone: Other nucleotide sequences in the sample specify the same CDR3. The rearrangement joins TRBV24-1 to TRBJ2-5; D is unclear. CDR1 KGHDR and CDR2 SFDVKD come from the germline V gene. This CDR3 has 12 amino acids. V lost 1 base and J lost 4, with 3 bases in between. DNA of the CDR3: TGTGCCACCAGTGATTTCGGAGAGACCCAGTACTTC. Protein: CATSDFGETQYF.

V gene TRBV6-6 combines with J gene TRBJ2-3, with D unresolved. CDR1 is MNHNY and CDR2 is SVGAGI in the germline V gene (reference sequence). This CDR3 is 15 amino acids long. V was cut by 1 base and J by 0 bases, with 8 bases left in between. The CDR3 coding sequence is TGTGCCAGCAGTTACTATGGCTTTAGCACAGATACGCAGTATTTT. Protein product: CASSYYGFSTDTQYF.

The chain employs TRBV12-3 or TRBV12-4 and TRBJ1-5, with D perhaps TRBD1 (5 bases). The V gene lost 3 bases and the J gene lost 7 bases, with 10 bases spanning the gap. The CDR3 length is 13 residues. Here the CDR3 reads CASSFRGNQPQHF. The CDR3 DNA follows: TGTGCCAGCAGTTTCCGGGGGAACCAGCCCCAGCATTTT.

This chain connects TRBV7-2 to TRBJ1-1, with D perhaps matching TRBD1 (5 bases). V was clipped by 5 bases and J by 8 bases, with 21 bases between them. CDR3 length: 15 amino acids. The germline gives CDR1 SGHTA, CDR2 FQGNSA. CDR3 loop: CASSPKTVFRSEAFF. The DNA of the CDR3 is TGTGCCAGCAGCCCTAAGACAGTTTTTCGTAGCGAAGCTTTCTTT.

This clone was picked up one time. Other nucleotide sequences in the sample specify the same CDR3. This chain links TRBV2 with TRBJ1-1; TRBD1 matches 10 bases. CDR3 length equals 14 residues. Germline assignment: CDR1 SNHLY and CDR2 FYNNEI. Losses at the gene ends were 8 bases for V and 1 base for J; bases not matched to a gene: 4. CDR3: CASSRTGGNTEAFF. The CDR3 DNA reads TGTGCCAGCTCTCGGACAGGGGGGAACACTGAAGCTTTCTTT.

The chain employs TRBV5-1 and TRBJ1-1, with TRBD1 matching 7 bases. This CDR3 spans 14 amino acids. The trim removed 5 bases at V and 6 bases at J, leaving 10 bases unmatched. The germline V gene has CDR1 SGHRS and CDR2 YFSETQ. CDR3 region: CASSSTGSGSEAFF. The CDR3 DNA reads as TGCGCCAGCAGTTCGACAGGGTCCGGCTCTGAAGCTTTCTTT.

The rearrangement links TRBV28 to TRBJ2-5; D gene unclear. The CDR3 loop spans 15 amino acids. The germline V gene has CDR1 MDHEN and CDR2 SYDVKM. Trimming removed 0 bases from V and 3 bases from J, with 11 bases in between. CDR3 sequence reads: CASSLWSGGKETQYF. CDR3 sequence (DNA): TGTGCCAGCAGTTTATGGTCTGGCGGTAAAGAGACCCAGTACTTC. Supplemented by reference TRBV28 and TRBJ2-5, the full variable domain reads DVKVTQSSRYLVKRTGEKVFLECVQDMDHENMFWYRQDPGLGLRLIYFSYDVKMKEKGDIPEGYSVSREKKERFSLILESASTNQTSMYLCASSLWSGGKETQYFGPGTRLLVL.

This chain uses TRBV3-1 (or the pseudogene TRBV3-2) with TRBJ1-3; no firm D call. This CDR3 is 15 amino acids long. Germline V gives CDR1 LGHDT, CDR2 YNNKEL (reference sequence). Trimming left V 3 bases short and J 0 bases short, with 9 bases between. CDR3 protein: CASSQGGHSGNTIYF. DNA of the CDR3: TGTGCCAGCAGCCAGGGAGGGCACTCTGGAAACACCATATATTTT.

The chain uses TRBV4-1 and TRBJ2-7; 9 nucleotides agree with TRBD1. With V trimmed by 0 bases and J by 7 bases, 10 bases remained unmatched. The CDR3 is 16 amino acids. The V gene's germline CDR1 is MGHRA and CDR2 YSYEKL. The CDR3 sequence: CASSQDTGQGGWEQYF. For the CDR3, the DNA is TGCGCCAGCAGCCAAGATACGGGACAGGGCGGATGGGAGCAGTACTTC.

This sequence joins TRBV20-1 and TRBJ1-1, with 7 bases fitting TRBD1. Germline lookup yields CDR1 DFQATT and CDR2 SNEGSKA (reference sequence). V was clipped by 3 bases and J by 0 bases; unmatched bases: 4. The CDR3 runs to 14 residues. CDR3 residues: CSASTGAMNTEAFF. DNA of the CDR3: TGCAGTGCTAGTACAGGGGCTATGAACACTGAAGCTTTCTTT.

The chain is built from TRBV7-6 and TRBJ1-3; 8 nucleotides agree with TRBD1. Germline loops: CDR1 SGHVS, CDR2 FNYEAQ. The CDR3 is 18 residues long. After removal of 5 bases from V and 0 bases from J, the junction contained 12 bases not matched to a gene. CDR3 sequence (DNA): TGTGCCAGCAGCATCCACCCGGGACAGGCGAGCTCTGGAAACACCATATATTTT. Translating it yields CASSIHPGQASSGNTIYF.

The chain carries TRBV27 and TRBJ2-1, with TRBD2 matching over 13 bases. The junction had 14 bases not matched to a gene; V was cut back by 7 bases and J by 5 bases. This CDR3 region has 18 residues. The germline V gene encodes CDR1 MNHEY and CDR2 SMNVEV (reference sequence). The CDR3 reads CASNHPGLAGLKHNEQFF. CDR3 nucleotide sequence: TGTGCCAGCAATCATCCGGGACTAGCGGGATTAAAACACAATGAGCAGTTCTTC.

This CDR3 is CASSLDRGRYGYTF. Here the CDR3 DNA reads TGCGCCAGCAGCTTGGACAGGGGAAGATATGGCTACACCTTC. This chain links TRBV5-1 with TRBJ1-2; 7 positions agree with TRBD1. CDR3 length equals 14 residues. V lost 0 bases and J lost 5; bases outside the gene matches: 4. From germline, CDR1 is SGHRS and CDR2 YFSETQ.

In DNA form, the CDR3 reads TGTGCCAGCAGTTACCGGGGAGAGGGCCTGAACACTGAAGCTTTCTTT. This translates into CASSYRGEGLNTEAFF. V is TRBV6-5 and J is TRBJ1-1; D uncertain. The CDR3 runs to 16 residues. Germline loops: CDR1 MNHEY, CDR2 SVGAGI. Trimming took off 2 bases at V and 0 bases at J, with 13 bases between the two ends.

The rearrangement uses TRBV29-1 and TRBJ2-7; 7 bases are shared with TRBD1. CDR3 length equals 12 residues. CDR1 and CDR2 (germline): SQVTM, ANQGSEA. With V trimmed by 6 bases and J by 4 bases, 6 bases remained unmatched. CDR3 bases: TGCAGCGTCGGACAGGTCAGATACGAGCAGTACTTC. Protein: CSVGQVRYEQYF.